The clone carrying this T cell receptor beta chain has a handful of counts. The sample belongs to a study of blood T cells in healthy people across ages. A second PCR, run for about 7 to 12 cycles, used a sample-barcoded 5' primer plus a J-beta primer mix. The template-switch adaptor, which had 12 random nucleotides, put a tag on each cDNA molecule. TCRdb analysed the 5' RACE reads with MiXCR anew, one entry per CDR3 protein. Of 800,000 to 900,000 distinct CDR3 sequences listed, approximately 67% are singletons. The germline CDR1 and CDR2 sequences are SGHRS and YFSETQ. V was pared by 4 bases and J by 5 bases, with 6 bases of the junction left unmatched. CDR3 length: 16 residues.

The source of this sequence is a man aged 30 to 39 in good health. The material sequenced was blood. This chain links TRBV5-1 with TRBJ1-6, with 10 bases lining up with TRBD1. The CDR3 region is CASSIPGTGDNSPLHF. The DNA of the CDR3 is TGCGCCAGCAGCATACCAGGGACAGGGGATAATTCACCCCTCCACTTT.